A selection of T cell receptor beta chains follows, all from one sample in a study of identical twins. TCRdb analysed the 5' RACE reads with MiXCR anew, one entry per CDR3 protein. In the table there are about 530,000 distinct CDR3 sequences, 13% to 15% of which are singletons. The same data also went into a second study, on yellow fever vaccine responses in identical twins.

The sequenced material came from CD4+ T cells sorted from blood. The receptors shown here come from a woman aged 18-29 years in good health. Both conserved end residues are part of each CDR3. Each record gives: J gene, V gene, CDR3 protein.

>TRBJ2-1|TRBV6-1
CASSRLAGYNEQFF
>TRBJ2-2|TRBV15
CATSRDWGKGGGELFF
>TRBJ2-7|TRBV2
CASALREGIYEQYF
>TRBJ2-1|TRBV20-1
CSAQWGTGYNEQFF
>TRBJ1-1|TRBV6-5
CASSYGQGMNTEAFF
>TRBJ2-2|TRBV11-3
CASSLVGPPSGELFF
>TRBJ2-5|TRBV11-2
CASSLSRGMGRAETQYF
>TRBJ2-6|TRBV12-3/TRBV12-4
CASSSGQGVSGANVLTF
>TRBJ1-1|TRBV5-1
CASSSGYTEAFF
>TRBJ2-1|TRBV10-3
CATQLGAQAVDEQFF
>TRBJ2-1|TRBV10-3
CAISTGTGMYEQFF
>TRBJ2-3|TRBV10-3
CAINGLRETDTQYF
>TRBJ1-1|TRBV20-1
CSARVPRGTEAFF
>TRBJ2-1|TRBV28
CASRLAGFGVGEQFF
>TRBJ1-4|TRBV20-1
CSARERPTNEKLFF
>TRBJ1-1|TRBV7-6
CASSLDSNTEAFF
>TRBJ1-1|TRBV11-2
CASSLVPGVNTEAFF
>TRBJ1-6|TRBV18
CASSNPVGRGNSPLHF
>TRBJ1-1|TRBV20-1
CSARRVDGAEAFF
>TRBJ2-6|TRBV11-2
CASSLGRWDRGKDGANVLTF
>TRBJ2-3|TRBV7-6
CASSLAPSTDTQYF
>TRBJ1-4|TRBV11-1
CASSLKKDRRPLTRTNEKLFF
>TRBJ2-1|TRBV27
CASSFRAHEQFF
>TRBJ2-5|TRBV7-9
CASSGVVRETQYF
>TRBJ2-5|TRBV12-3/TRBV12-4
CASKRAGLETQYF
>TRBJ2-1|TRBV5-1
CASSFSGDPTNEQFF
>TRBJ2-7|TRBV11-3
CASSSPGLPRDEQYF
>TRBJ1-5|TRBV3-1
CASSQGQISNQPQHF
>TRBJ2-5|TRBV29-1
CSAGLAGGSGETQYF
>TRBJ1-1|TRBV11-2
CASSLGTLDRSFF
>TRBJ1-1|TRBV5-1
CASRSDRGGQNTEAFF
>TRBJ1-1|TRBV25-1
CASSEYRGSATEAFF
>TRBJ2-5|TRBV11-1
CASSHLGGETQYF
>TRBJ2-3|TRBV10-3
CAISGVDTQYF
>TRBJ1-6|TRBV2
CASKQESNSPLHF
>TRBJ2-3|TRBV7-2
CASSPIRGAADTQYF
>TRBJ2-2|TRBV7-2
CASSAGINTGELFF
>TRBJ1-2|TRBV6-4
CASSPDRAGYGYTF
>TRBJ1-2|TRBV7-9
CASSLRADLLYGYTF
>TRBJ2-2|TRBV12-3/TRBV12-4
CASNQPQRDTGELFF
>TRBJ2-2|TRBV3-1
CASSHTWDPNTGELFF
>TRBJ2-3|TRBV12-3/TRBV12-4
CASSLRATETDTQYF
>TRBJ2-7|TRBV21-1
CASTATGFDYEQYF
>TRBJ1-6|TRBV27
CASRVLDRGNSPLHF
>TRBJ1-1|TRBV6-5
CASSYSTSYTEAFF
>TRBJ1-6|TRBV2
CASSPRTGLGSPLHF
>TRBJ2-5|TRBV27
CASSSHPSRLAGHQETQYF
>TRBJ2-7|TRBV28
CASSLGVYSEQYF
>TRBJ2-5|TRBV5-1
CASRATDFQETQYF
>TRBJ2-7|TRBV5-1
CASSLRVQGAEQYF
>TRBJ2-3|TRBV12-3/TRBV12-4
CASSRAVGLAGGPPTDTQYF
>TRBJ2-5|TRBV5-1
CASRPPGTPQETQYF
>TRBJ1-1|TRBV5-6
CASSFSDRGPSEAFF
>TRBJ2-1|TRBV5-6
CASSWGLGNYNEQFF
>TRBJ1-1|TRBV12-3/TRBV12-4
CASSSSTGNTEAFF
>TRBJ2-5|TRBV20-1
CSARSSAETQYF
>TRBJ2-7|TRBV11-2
CASNSPGTSGRHSYEQYF